Included here is one T cell receptor beta chain sequence, with context. Its specificity is unknown. This entry is derived from a study of Ad26.COV2.S vaccination and SARS-CoV-2 variants. About the research overall: A participant enrolled in the COV1001 Ad26.COV2.S trial arm provided the sample. General observations from the study: It is possible that the TCR breadth and depth analyses underestimated the total T cell responses. Greater spike-specific TCR breadth was seen in vaccine recipients than in placebo recipients.

Sequencing used immunoSEQ multiplex PCR; TCRdb keeps in-frame clones, though not all of them. The sample carries roughly 350,000 clones, 75% to 90% recorded once. Trimming at V came to 0 bases and at J to 5 bases, leaving 19 bases not matched to a gene. The V gene's germline CDR1 is SGHVS and CDR2 FQNEAQ. CDR3 size: 20 residues. Described treatment: over 15 received Ad26.COV2.S at low or high dose, single or two shots; about 5 received placebo; per-sample allocation not given. Vaccine and placebo recipients were sampled on day 63 after the first injection. Here the sequenced sample was peripheral blood, taken in a trial of Ad26.COV2.S vaccine versus placebo. J is TRBJ2-3 and V is TRBV7-8, with 8 bases aligning to TRBD2. This clonotype originated in a person between 18 and 59 years old who received the Ad26.COV2.S COVID-19 vaccine or a placebo. The DNA for the CDR3 is TGTGCCAGCAGCTTAGCGCATTTTGATTCGGGACTAGATGCTTTAGATACGCAGTATTTT. Encoded protein: CASSLAHFDSGLDALDTQYF.